A selection of T cell receptor beta chains follows, all from one sample in a study of blood T cell repertoires in COVID-19. Libraries were prepared by immunoSEQ multiplex PCR; TCRdb keeps only in-frame clonotypes and omits some of them. The table has hundreds of thousands of clones, less than 90% seen once. Sequencing was performed on PBMCs or T cells enriched from blood (not recorded which). These receptors came from a woman in her thirties who had been exposed to COVID-19. Both conserved end residues are trimmed from each CDR3.

TRBV27	ASSLFRDRSGFNNSPLH
TRBV27	ASSSDDRADTEAF
TRBV21-1	ARGPTGGIVYEQY
TRBV2	ASSYLTGGDGYT
TRBV7-8	ASSFGQGGDQPQH
TRBV2	AGQLQETQY
TRBV2	ASKSTGEYNEQF
TRBV10-2	ASSESRGNLY
TRBV5-1	ASSWRGQNEAF
TRBV19	ASNSPGQGNTEAF
TRBV18	ASLGGASGANVLT
TRBV6-1	ASSPQGDEKLF
TRBV7-8	ASSLMSRGQSNTEAF
TRBV7-3	ASSLAGGAGEAF
TRBV25-1	ASSEVQGSYT
TRBV10-3	AISDSGGTVGELF
TRBV28	ASSLFRDKRSPLH
TRBV27	ASTTGVQGSYGYT
TRBV2	ASKDIQNTEAF
TRBV24-1	ATNPGPSGAGANVLT
TRBV12-3/TRBV12-4	ASSQGAGEKLF
TRBV6-2/TRBV6-3	ASSYSRTRHVAGELF
TRBV29-1	SVEQDRDEQY
TRBV30	AWGTGTGSYSPLH
TRBV9	ASSIRTSGGADNEQF
TRBV6-5	ASSRDYNTGELF
TRBV30	AWSVLWSGPNEKLF
TRBV5-6	ASSLDKEKLF
TRBV19	ASKRSAGTNEKLF
TRBV6-5	ASMHNRENQPQH
TRBV5-1	ASSAGGRPLH
TRBV6-5	ASTYDRRQTNEKLF
TRBV29-1	SVWTGNLSGNTIY
TRBV12-5	ASGSAGIAGGNEQF
TRBV19	ASSMGGLSNQPQH